This note documents a single TCR beta chain sequence. No cognate antigen has been identified for it. No per-base quality is available; no much larger clone lies one base away. This sample stems from a study of cytomegalovirus exposure and HLA in healthy donors (TCRdb year 2017). Turning to the overall study: An earlier analysis of approximately 590 of the donors reported 250 to 300 Gb of sequence data and 117 million unique TCR beta sequences from about 179 million T cells. An early release covering over 500 HLA-typed donors comprised approximately 290 gigabases of sequencing data and 85 million or so unique TCR sequences. Of the approximately 400 genotyped donors, over 70% fell in the genetic ancestry cluster associated with self-reported Caucasian donors. The study aimed to test whether signatures of past pathogen exposure could be identified by cataloging public T cell receptors. The T cell repertoires of 666 subjects were profiled by immunosequencing and related to cytomegalovirus serostatus. In addition to the first cohort of around 670 subjects, a separate validation cohort of about 120 different subjects was used. High-throughput TCR immunosequencing, statistical association of individual TCRs with disease status, and machine learning were combined to predict cytomegalovirus infection status. In a later analysis, previously published TCR beta repertoires from some 640 donors were re-analyzed and high-resolution HLA genotyping was added so that TCR occurrence patterns could be studied. Rather than using new phenotypic data, the later analysis identified candidate immune exposures from TCR beta sequences and from how often those sequences occurred across donors. To decide whether each TCR beta V gene segment behaved as functional or pseudogenic, an earlier analysis of some 570 of the donors relied on high-throughput TCR beta sequencing. Alongside the repertoire data, information on donor age, sex, ethnicity and CMV serostatus was compiled. A later genetic analysis took genome-wide SNP genotypes for 398 of the 666 donors and used that subset as a discovery cohort. All discovery cohort repertoires had been generated using a single sequencing platform. HLA typing covered class I and class II loci at four-digit resolution. Typing coverage varied by locus: roughly 620-630 donors for A, B, C, DRB1 and DQB1; approximately 500 for DQA1; approximately 610 for DPA1; 400 to 480 for DPB1. Roughly five DR-DQ haplotypes were handled as single units for association and clustering, since linkage in the cohort was strong. On average, roughly 200,000 unique TCR beta nucleotide sequences were sequenced per donor among about 400 genotyped donors of the cohort, with 15% to 20% of those sequences being non-productive.

Points the paper makes about the study in general: A further reported finding was that TCR beta sequences accurately predicted the HLA-A and HLA-B alleles for most subjects in the first cohort. In a later analysis, HLA-associated TCR beta chains were found to be more clonally expanded and to have lower generation probabilities than equally common non-associated chains. Immune exposure information for the cohort was limited to CMV serostatus. Assigning TCR associations to individual alleles was difficult when HLA alleles, especially DR and DQ, strongly co-occurred. The study listed 150 to 200 TCR beta chains as associated with cytomegalovirus. Correlated functional status among segregating V segments might reflect linkage disequilibrium, but an unknown experimental factor could not be ruled out. Because HLA typing was unavailable for some donors at each locus, only the typed subset was used in association tests. The presence/absence analyses assumed that sequencing depth was roughly uniform across donors, and that assumption may not be true. Cytomegalovirus status was reported to be diagnosed by the classifier with high specificity and sensitivity in both the original and validation cohorts. A cluster of highly shared sequence variants was judged likely to be a technical artifact of the sequencing pipeline. In a later analysis, about 17,000 TCR beta sequences were associated with specific HLA alleles at a false discovery rate of 0.05. Because counts were too low, around 18 rarely observed V segments, including chromosome 9 orphons, were left out of the earlier analysis of over 550 of the donors. An earlier analysis of approximately 570 of the donors showed that most TCR beta V segments appeared in productive rearrangements either about 90% or about 30% of the time, which broadly matched IMGT annotations. In a later genetic analysis, fewer N-insertions in productive TCRs were reported among donors in an Asian-associated ancestry cluster than the approximately 710-donor mean. According to a later analysis, TCR association rates differed among HLA loci, with DRB1 alleles showing the most associated TCRs and HLA-C alleles showing the fewest. Most CMV-associated TCR beta chains appeared to be HLA-restricted in a later analysis, and the HLA associations seemed to be driven largely by CMV exposure. The cohort was sequenced for TCR beta chains only, and without alpha or paired-chain data the features that could be detected were limited. According to the authors, the approach could potentially be generalized to other disease states and immunological phenotypes. Across donors, most TCR sequences were observed very rarely, whereas some public TCRs were present in many individuals. Three of the identified cytomegalovirus-associated TCR beta chains were confirmed in vitro to be specific for cytomegalovirus antigens. A later genetic analysis associated a missense DCLRE1C variant with V-gene and J-gene trimming of TCR beta chains, and an independent cohort replicated the association. A later analysis reported that several top co-occurrence clusters appeared linked to parvovirus B19, influenza, CMV and Epstein-Barr virus.

Library prep was done by the immunoSEQ multiplex PCR assay. A mixture of 60 forward primers for TCR Vbeta segments and 13 reverse primers for TCR Jbeta segments was used in the multiplex PCR. The CDR3 region of rearranged TCR beta genes was amplified from genomic DNA with a multiplex PCR assay. The amplified TCR beta libraries were sequenced on the Illumina HiSeq System as 87-base-pair reads. Turning to the authors' computational methods: Across the 700 or so repertoires, a later analysis counted roughly 84 million unique TCR beta chains, 9.5 million to 13 million of which were shared by at least two donors. Raw reads were error-corrected and collapsed into unique sequences with a nearest-neighbor algorithm that merged closely related sequences to remove PCR and sequencing errors. Alignment of CDR3 sequences to IMGT reference sequences was used to assign V, D and J gene segments. For a sequence to be retained, at least a six-nucleotide match to both a V gene segment and a J gene segment was required. Rearrangements were called productive when the CDR3 lacked stop codons and stayed in frame with V and J; all others were non-productive. CDR3 was defined by IMGT convention, running from the second conserved V-encoded cysteine to the conserved J-encoded phenylalanine. In an earlier analysis of just under 600 of the donors, sequences lacking an unambiguous match to a single V gene segment were excluded. An earlier analysis of almost 600 of the donors classified V segments as functional when productive rearrangements were above 56.7% and as segregating when the standard deviation between donors was above 5%. A statistical classification framework was built to diagnose cytomegalovirus status from the catalog of TCR beta chain sequences. In a later analysis, TCR nucleotide sequences were compared against IMGT/GENE-DB human TR gene sequences so that V and J genes could be assigned. In a later analysis, CDR3 sequences and most-parsimonious VDJ recombination scenarios were assigned using the TCRdist pipeline. A later analysis defined each TCR beta chain by its CDR3 amino acid sequence plus V-gene family, and excluded reads lacking a unique V-gene family. A later analysis removed 550 to 700 highly shared, low-generation-probability nucleotide sequences to deal with suspected cross-contamination and a sequencing artifact. In a later analysis, a clonal expansion index was calculated for each public chain from normalized within-repertoire ranks of inferred template counts. A later analysis computed generation probabilities with a VDJ recombination model fitted to out-of-frame rearrangements, and checked the results against IGoR. In a later analysis, TCR-TCR, TCR-HLA and TCR-CMV co-occurrence was scored with hypergeometric tests, and a repertoire-size bias correction was applied to TCR pairs. A later analysis estimated false discovery rates by permuting HLA or CMV assignments 20 times. In a later analysis, co-occurring TCRs were grouped using DBSCAN, with TCRdist sequence similarity added in when clustering inside HLA-allele-positive subsets. Repertoires with fewer than 30,000 or more than 120,000 public chains were left out of co-occurrence clustering, as were five repertoires with anomalous nucleotide sharing. Here the immuneACCESS table is served through TCRdb, limited to in-frame sequences with V and J called. Missing clones are a known gap in these copies; in checked studies unresolved V genes cover under half, and the rest lacks a known reason. D and trimming were read from the DNA, whereas the V and J calls and clone size are those reported in that table. The sample includes 150,000 to 200,000 clones, with approximately 80% observed a single time. The ten biggest clones cover roughly 10% of the sample.

The cohort comprised some 700 healthy bone marrow donors. At the time of sampling, all cohort members were nominally healthy, though unrecorded immune exposures were likely present. The donor was CMV seropositive and was included in the group of 250 to 300 seropositive cohort members. Each donor provided a peripheral blood sample, and peripheral blood mononuclear cells were used for TCR beta sequencing. Genomic DNA was extracted from the blood cell samples with the Qiagen DNeasy Blood Extraction Kit. This clonotype was obtained from a man aged 18 to 35 in good health and CMV-seropositive. Sequencing was carried out using PBMCs.

For the CDR3, the sequence is CASSDKVRETQYF. The DNA reads as follows: TGTGCCAGCAGTGACAAAGTCAGGGAGACCCAGTACTTC. The V and J segments used are TRBV2 and TRBJ2-5, with the D gene uncertain. CDR1 is given as SNHLY and CDR2 as FYNNEI, both from the germline V gene. V and J are truncated by 3 bases and 5 bases respectively, leaving an intervening sequence of 10 bases. The CDR3 runs 13 amino acids, cysteine and phenylalanine included. Only the CDR3 part of the read is kept: 39 bases, read in frame from the first base.